This TCR beta chain was sequenced during a study of blood T cells in healthy people across ages. General observations from the study: Naive T cell percentage showed a strong correlation with TCR beta diversity. Naive and antigen-experienced cells were not separated, limiting conclusive comparison. While age rose, TCR beta diversity per million T cells dropped in a roughly linear way.

This clonotype occurred once. Its antigen is unknown. Then a second PCR, running about 6 to 11 cycles, was carried out with a sample-barcoded 5' primer and a J-beta primer mix. Per sample, CDR3-containing paired-end reads numbered at least 2.5 million. TCRdb re-derived calls from the 5' RACE reads in MiXCR, one entry per CDR3 protein. The table includes hundreds of thousands of distinct CDR3 sequences, about 43% detected once. Germline-derived CDR1 and CDR2 are SEHNR and FQNEAQ (reference sequence). This CDR3 contains 16 residues. V was shortened by 0 bases and J by 0 bases, with 11 bases between the two germline ends.

This chain uses TRBV7-9 with TRBJ1-1, with TRBD1 as a possible D gene (5 bases). This TCR came from a man at least 80 years old in good health. Material for sequencing was blood. CDR3 in amino acids: CASSLALGHLNTEAFF. CDR3 bases: TGTGCCAGCAGCTTAGCTCTGGGGCATTTGAACACTGAAGCTTTCTTT.